The 14 T cell receptor beta chains reported below all come from one sample, sequenced in a study of T-cell reconstitution after alpha-beta-depleted transplantation in children. TCRbeta library preparation incorporated unique molecular identifiers. TCRdb reprocessed the PCR reads via MiXCR and lists one record per CDR3 protein. The data contain approximately 980,000 distinct CDR3 sequences, about 26% of them singletons. The material sequenced was PBMCs, mostly from graft donor cells, taken 360 days after TCRalphabeta/CD19-depleted stem cell transplant. These receptors all come from a boy younger than two who had a stem cell transplant for SCID, so the T cells may come from the graft donor.

This clonotype was seen just once. The chain couples TRBV2 to TRBJ2-2, with a tentative D call TRBD1 (5 bases). The CDR3 runs to 14 residues. Germline CDR1 SNHLY, CDR2 FYNNEI. V was pared by 6 bases and J by 6 bases, with 14 bases between. CDR3 amino acids: CASSVGLGPGELFF. CDR3 nucleotide sequence: TGTGCCAGCAGCGTCGGATTGGGGCCCGGGGAGCTGTTTTTT.

This clonotype was observed a few times. The chain employs TRBV15 and TRBJ1-1, with a possible D match to TRBD1 (5 bases). V dropped 3 bases and J dropped 4 bases, with 18 bases sitting between them. Per the germline V gene, CDR1 is LNHNV and CDR2 is YYDKDF (reference sequence). The CDR3 extends over 16 amino acids. As DNA, the CDR3 is TGTGCCACCAGCAGGGGACCGGCGGACGAGAGCACTGAAGCTTTCTTT. It codes for CATSRGPADESTEAFF.

The V call is TRBV5-1, the J call TRBJ1-1, with D perhaps matching TRBD1 (6 bases). Trimming shortened V by 0 bases and J by 3 bases, and 12 bases separated the two germline ends. CDR1 SGHRS and CDR2 YFSETQ come from the germline V gene. The CDR3 is 15 residues long. This CDR3 reads CASSLDGQPDTEAFF. DNA for the CDR3: TGCGCCAGCAGCTTGGACGGACAGCCTGACACTGAAGCTTTCTTT. The full variable domain, with the rest looked up from reference TRBV5-1 and TRBJ1-1, is KAGVTQTPRYLIKTRGQQVTLSCSPISGHRSVSWYQQTPGQGLQFLFEYFSETQRNKGNFPGRFSGRQFSNSRSEMNVSTLELGDSALYLCASSLDGQPDTEAFFGQGTRLTVV.

The chain combines TRBV20-1 with TRBJ2-2, with 9 positions matching TRBD2. The CDR3 runs to 15 residues. V lost 0 bases, J lost 5 bases, and 4 bases stayed unmatched. Germline V gene lookup returns CDR1 DFQATT and CDR2 SNEGSKA (reference sequence). The CDR3 region is CSARDRLAGTGELFF. The CDR3 nucleotides are TGCAGTGCTAGAGATCGGCTAGCGGGGACCGGGGAGCTGTTTTTT.

This CDR3 is CASSLNSAQSTQYF. For the CDR3, the DNA is TGTGCCAGCAGCTTAAATAGCGCTCAGAGTACGCAGTATTTT. The V gene is TRBV7-9, the J gene TRBJ2-3; D possibly corresponds to TRBD2 (5 bases). V was clipped by 2 bases and J by 8 bases, with 14 bases between them. The CDR3 is made up of 14 amino acids. The V gene's germline CDR1 is SEHNR and CDR2 FQNEAQ (reference sequence). Full variable domain (missing parts from reference TRBV7-9 and TRBJ2-3): DTGVSQNPRHKITKRGQNVTFRCDPISEHNRLYWYRQTLGQGPEFLTYFQNEAQLEKSRLLSDRFSAERPKGSFSTLEIQRTEQGDSAMYLCASSLNSAQSTQYFGPGTRLTVL.

The chain couples TRBV12-3 or TRBV12-4 to TRBJ2-5; tentative D call: TRBD1 (6 bases). Trimming left V 5 bases short and J 2 bases short, with 15 bases between. This CDR3 has 15 residues. CDR3 residues: CASSPGTGNQETQYF. The DNA of the CDR3 is TGTGCCAGCAGTCCGGGTACAGGGAATCAAGAGACCCAGTACTTC.

CDR3 DNA: TGCGCCAGCAGCCAGCTTCGAGGGGGCCTATACAATGAGCAGTTCTTC. Translating gives CASSQLRGGLYNEQFF. The rearrangement links TRBV4-1 to TRBJ2-1; 7 nucleotides align to TRBD1. This CDR3 contains 16 residues. The germline V gene encodes CDR1 MGHRA and CDR2 YSYEKL. The J segment lost 4 bases and the V segment lost 3 bases, leaving 9 bases of the junction unmatched.

This chain links TRBV12-3 or TRBV12-4 with TRBJ2-5; 8 bases align to TRBD2. J was trimmed by 4 bases and V by 3 bases; bases with no gene match: 7. The CDR3 is made up of 15 amino acids. CDR3 bases: TGTGCCAGCAGTTTTGTGCGGGGGGCTAGAGAGACCCAGTACTTC. It translates to CASSFVRGARETQYF.

The chain couples TRBV6-5 to TRBJ2-7; 8 positions agree with TRBD1. Trimming took 0 bases from V and 7 from J; bases not matched to a gene: 11. Germline assignment: CDR1 MNHEY and CDR2 SVGAGI. The CDR3 covers 16 residues. The CDR3 sequence is CASSYSAGTGQGEQYF. CDR3 DNA: TGTGCCAGCAGTTACTCGGCCGGGACAGGCCAGGGGGAGCAGTACTTC.

The genes are TRBV12-3 or TRBV12-4 and TRBJ1-5, with D hard to call. The CDR3 spans 15 residues. Trimming cost V 2 bases and J 4 bases, with 12 bases left between them. The DNA for the CDR3 is TGTGCCAGCAGTTTAACGCAACAGTCTAATCAGCCCCAGCATTTT. This encodes CASSLTQQSNQPQHF.

This clonotype was detected many times. The V and J genes are TRBV3-1 and TRBJ2-3; 12 bases align to TRBD2. The germline V gene encodes CDR1 LGHDT and CDR2 YNNKEL (reference sequence). V was pared by 4 bases and J by 6 bases, with 5 bases of the junction left unmatched. This CDR3 has 15 amino acids. CDR3: CASSPTGTSGDTQYF. CDR3 coding DNA: TGTGCCAGCAGCCCGACCGGGACTAGCGGGGATACGCAGTATTTT.

The chain uses TRBV12-3 or TRBV12-4 and TRBJ1-1; D is unclear. CDR3 length: 14 amino acids. Trimming stripped 5 bases from V and 5 bases from J, with 15 bases between. For the CDR3, the DNA is TGTGCCAGCAGTCCCCGTGCAGTCGGAACTGAAGCTTTCTTT. It translates to CASSPRAVGTEAFF.

The CDR3, as DNA: TGTGCCAGCAGCAAGGACGACAGGGGGCGTGGGGAGACCCAGTACTTC. Amino acid sequence: CASSKDDRGRGETQYF. The chain links TRBV5-6 to TRBJ2-5; the match to TRBD1 covers 10 bases. Germline V lookup: CDR1 SGHDT, CDR2 YYEEEE. With V trimmed by 4 bases and J by 5 bases, 11 bases remained unmatched. The CDR3 contains 16 residues.

This clonotype has ten or more counts. The chain is built from TRBV2 and TRBJ1-1; TRBD1 is a possible D gene (6 bases). Germline-derived CDR1 and CDR2 are SNHLY and FYNNEI. V lost 10 bases to trimming and J lost 4 bases, with 16 bases between them. The CDR3 sequence is 13 residues long. This chain's CDR3 is CAILDRRVTEAFF. As DNA, the CDR3 is TGTGCCATCCTAGACAGGCGGGTCACTGAAGCTTTCTTT.